The 28 T cell receptor beta chains below come from one sample, sequenced in a study of cytomegalovirus exposure and HLA in healthy donors (dated by TCRdb to 2016 to 2017). Libraries were constructed by the immunoSEQ multiplex PCR assay. For the multiplex PCR, a mixture combining 60 forward primers for TCR Vbeta segments and 13 reverse primers for TCR Jbeta segments was used. The table comes from immuneACCESS by way of TCRdb, which keeps in-frame sequences with V and J called. Part of the clones is missing from these tables; in studies checked, under half for an unresolved V gene and the rest for unknown reasons. This sample gives more than 95,000 clones in total; 78% of them show up just once. The ten largest make up 1% to 1.5% of the sample. The sample taken for sequencing was PBMCs. The receptors shown here come from a man aged 30-40 years in good health and CMV-seronegative.

The CDR3 spells CASSVRQSSYNEQFF. CDR3 nucleotides: TGTGCCAGCAGCGTCCGACAGAGCTCCTACAATGAGCAGTTCTTC. The chain joins TRBV6-5 to TRBJ2-1, with TRBD1 as a possible D gene (5 bases). CDR1 and CDR2 from the germline V gene are MNHEY and SVGAGI. With 6 bases removed from V and 0 bases from J, the gap between germline ends came to 12 bases. CDR3 length: 15 amino acids.

The V gene is TRBV10-3, the J gene TRBJ2-1, with D unclear. Trimming took 6 bases from V and 9 from J, leaving 15 bases between them. The length of the CDR3 is 13 residues. Germline loops: CDR1 ENHRY, CDR2 SYGVKD. This CDR3 reads CAISEVFAGEQFF. Written as DNA, the CDR3 is TGTGCCATCAGCGAGGTATTTGCCGGTGAGCAGTTCTTC.

This chain links TRBV6-5 with TRBJ1-2, with D possibly matching TRBD1 (5 bases). V was shortened by 4 bases and J by 2 bases, with 17 bases between the two germline ends. The CDR3 loop spans 16 amino acids. Germline CDR1 MNHEY, CDR2 SVGAGI. CDR3 sequence reads: CASSSNPARANYGYTF. As DNA, the CDR3 is TGTGCCAGCAGTTCCAACCCCGCCAGGGCAAACTATGGCTACACCTTC.

The chain links TRBV6-7 to TRBJ2-6; TRBD1 aligns across 7 bases. TRBV6-7 has ORF status, its function being uncertain. CDR3 length: 21 amino acids. Losses at the gene ends were 3 bases for V and 1 base for J; bases not matched to a gene: 18. CDR3 region: CASSYDAKAGGDGSGANVLTF. The CDR3 bases are TGTGCCAGCAGTTATGACGCGAAGGCAGGGGGAGATGGATCTGGGGCCAACGTCCTGACTTTC.

This clone was picked up one time. This chain connects TRBV7-2 to TRBJ2-5; maybe TRBD1 (5 bases). The ends were cut back, 1 base at V and 4 bases at J, with 13 bases in the middle. This CDR3 spans 15 amino acids. Germline lookup yields CDR1 SGHTA and CDR2 FQGNSA. As DNA, the CDR3 is TGTGCCAGCAGCTTAGATCCAGGGTCGATAGAGACCCAGTACTTC. This sequence encodes CASSLDPGSIETQYF.

The V call is TRBV4-1, the J call TRBJ2-7; D is undetermined. Looked up from germline, CDR1 is MGHRA and CDR2 is YSYEKL. This CDR3 is built from 15 residues. The V end lost 0 bases, the J end lost 0 bases, and 9 bases lay between the germline ends. The CDR3 here is CASSQELAVSYEQYF. CDR3 DNA: TGCGCCAGCAGCCAAGAGTTAGCAGTCTCCTACGAGCAGTACTTC.

The V gene is TRBV19, the J gene TRBJ2-1; possible D gene TRBD2, 5 bases. The V end lost 5 bases, the J end lost 0 bases, and 14 bases lay between the germline ends. Germline V gene data show CDR1 as LNHDA and CDR2 as SQIVND (reference sequence). The CDR3 covers 16 residues. CDR3 nucleotide sequence: TGTGCCAGTAGTGGAGGACTGTTGAGCTCCTACAATGAGCAGTTCTTC. Protein sequence: CASSGGLLSSYNEQFF. Using reference TRBV19 and TRBJ2-1 for the parts outside the CDR3, the full variable domain is DGGITQSPKYLFRKEGQNVTLSCEQNLNHDAMYWYRQDPGQGLRLIYYSQIVNDFQKGDIAEGYSVSREKKESFPLTVTSAQKNPTAFYLCASSGGLLSSYNEQFFGPGTRLTVL.

Details on this clone: At one boundary the junction diverges from the germline segment, which might be a read error. This sequence joins TRBV25-1 and TRBJ2-7; 12 nucleotides align to TRBD2. CDR3 length: 15 residues. Germline V gene sequence: CDR1 MGHDK, CDR2 SYGVNS. The CDR3 nucleotides read TGTGCCAGCAGTGAAGGACTAGCGGGGCACTACGAGCAGCACTTC. Amino acids: CASSEGLAGHYEQHF.

This chain joins TRBV9 and TRBJ2-1; TRBD2 might be the D (6 bases). Germline loops: CDR1 SGDLS, CDR2 YYNGEE. V shed 0 bases and J shed 0 bases, with 10 bases lying between them. CDR3 length equals 16 residues. In DNA form, the CDR3 reads TGTGCCAGCAGCGTAGCTGACGGGGGCTCCTACAATGAGCAGTTCTTC. Its protein is CASSVADGGSYNEQFF.

V is TRBV5-5 and J is TRBJ1-5; the D gene is possibly TRBD1 (5 bases). The germline V gene has CDR1 SGHKS and CDR2 YYEKEE (reference sequence). Trimming stripped 2 bases from V and 5 bases from J, with 11 bases between. This CDR3 has 14 amino acids. CDR3 nucleotides: TGTGCCAGCAGCTTAGAAGGGGTTTATCAGCCCCAGCATTTT. It is translated as CASSLEGVYQPQHF.

This chain connects TRBV4-1 to TRBJ1-3; 7 bases line up with TRBD1. The CDR3 runs to 16 residues. The V and J ends lost 4 bases and 8 bases, in that order; junction bases with no gene match: 14. Germline assignment: CDR1 MGHRA and CDR2 YSYEKL. Here the CDR3 DNA reads TGCGCCAGCAGCCCCGGCCCCTACAGGGGTTTAGACACCATATATTTT. This translates into CASSPGPYRGLDTIYF.

The chain is built from TRBV6-5 and TRBJ2-1, with TRBD1 matching over 7 bases. Germline trimming cut 4 bases from V and 7 bases from J; bases unmatched to any gene: 10. There are 15 residues in the CDR3. Per the germline V gene, CDR1 is MNHEY and CDR2 is SVGAGI. The CDR3 nucleotides are TGTGCCAGCAGTTGGGACAGCCTTTCCCAAAATGAGCAGTTCTTC. Translating it yields CASSWDSLSQNEQFF.

The chain employs TRBV7-8 and TRBJ2-7; 9 nucleotides align to TRBD1. Looked up from germline, CDR1 is SGHVS and CDR2 is FQNEAQ. Trimming at V came to 5 bases and at J to 6 bases, leaving 8 bases not matched to a gene. This CDR3 region has 14 residues. The chain's CDR3 is CASSRLGTGLEQYF. The DNA of the CDR3 is TGTGCCAGCAGCCGATTAGGGACAGGGCTCGAGCAGTACTTC.

This clone has only a few counts. V usage is TRBV25-1 and J usage is TRBJ2-5; maybe TRBD2 (6 bases). V lost 2 bases, J lost 11 bases, and 15 bases lay in between. CDR1 MGHDK and CDR2 SYGVNS come from the germline V gene. The CDR3 extends over 13 amino acids. Here the CDR3 DNA reads TGTGCCAGCAGTGAACCCCCCACGGGGGAGCAGTACTTC. Its translation: CASSEPPTGEQYF.

The chain carries TRBV5-1 and TRBJ1-4; D is possibly TRBD1 (6 bases). V was clipped by 0 bases and J by 8 bases, with 11 bases between them. The V gene's germline CDR1 is SGHRS and CDR2 YFSETQ. The CDR3 runs to 14 residues. The DNA for the CDR3 is TGCGCCAGCAGCTTGGAGGGGGTTGAGGAAAAACTGTTTTTT. This translates into CASSLEGVEEKLFF. Together with reference TRBV5-1 and TRBJ1-4, the CDR3 gives the full variable domain: KAGVTQTPRYLIKTRGQQVTLSCSPISGHRSVSWYQQTPGQGLQFLFEYFSETQRNKGNFPGRFSGRQFSNSRSEMNVSTLELGDSALYLCASSLEGVEEKLFFGSGTQLSVL.

In its sample, this clone was seen once. CDR3 nucleotides: TGTGCTAGTGGTTTTATTTCGGAGGTTTGGGGGCGCGATGCTCATGAGCAGTTCTTC. Translation: CASGFISEVWGRDAHEQFF. The chain links TRBV12-5 to TRBJ2-1; weak D call: TRBD1 (6 bases). The CDR3 consists of 19 residues. With 3 bases removed from V and 8 bases from J, the gap between germline ends came to 29 bases. Germline loops: CDR1 LGHNT, CDR2 FRNRAP.

J is TRBJ2-7 and V is TRBV13, with 7 bases aligning to TRBD2. CDR1 PRHDT and CDR2 FYEKMQ come from the germline V gene (reference sequence). V was clipped by 0 bases and J by 2 bases; unmatched bases: 4. The CDR3 covers 15 residues. The CDR3 loop is CASSLGLREAYEQYF. CDR3 sequence (DNA): TGTGCCAGCAGCTTAGGCCTTCGGGAGGCCTACGAGCAGTACTTC. The variable domain in full, completed from reference TRBV13 and TRBJ2-7, reads AAGVIQSPRHLIKEKRETATLKCYPIPRHDTVYWYQQGPGQDPQFLISFYEKMQSDKGSIPDRFSAQQFSDYHSELNMSSLELGDSALYFCASSLGLREAYEQYFGPGTRLTVT.

This chain connects TRBV28 to TRBJ1-1, with D unresolved. The V gene's germline CDR1 is MDHEN and CDR2 SYDVKM. The CDR3 consists of 11 residues. With 2 bases removed from V and 11 bases from J, the gap between germline ends came to 9 bases. The CDR3 sequence is CASSLRQNAFF. The CDR3 bases are TGTGCCAGCAGTTTACGACAAAACGCTTTCTTT.

The chain uses TRBV9 and TRBJ2-1; 9 bases are shared with TRBD2. The CDR3 contains 17 residues. V shed 0 bases and J 7 bases; nucleotides not matched to a gene: 11. Germline V CDR1 and CDR2: SGDLS, YYNGEE. Written as DNA, the CDR3 is TGTGCCAGCAGCGTAGGGCCGACTAGCGGAGGGCGTAATGAGCAGTTCTTC. Protein product: CASSVGPTSGGRNEQFF.

This clone was detected only once. The genes are TRBV6-5 and TRBJ2-1; 14 bases are shared with TRBD2. This CDR3 region has 15 residues. In germline, CDR1 is MNHEY, CDR2 SVGAGI. The J segment lost 6 bases and the V segment lost 6 bases, leaving 4 bases of the junction unmatched. CDR3 amino acids: CASRGTSGSFNEQFF. In DNA form, the CDR3 reads TGTGCCAGCAGAGGGACTAGCGGGAGTTTCAATGAGCAGTTCTTC.

The CDR3 protein is CASSLLAGESYNEQFF. The CDR3 DNA sequence: TGTGCCAGCAGTTTACTAGCGGGAGAGTCCTACAATGAGCAGTTCTTC. The V and J genes are TRBV27 and TRBJ2-1; TRBD2 aligns across 10 bases. V lost 2 bases, J lost 1 base, and 2 bases stayed unmatched. CDR3 length: 16 residues. Germline V gives CDR1 MNHEY, CDR2 SMNVEV (reference sequence).

The chain couples TRBV9 to TRBJ2-3; TRBD1 agrees at 10 bases. CDR1 is SGDLS, CDR2 YYNGEE, per germline. Trimming cost V 2 bases and J 2 bases; bases outside gene matches: 2. The CDR3 is 15 residues long. CDR3 in amino acids: CASSVGTGATDTQYF. In DNA form, the CDR3 reads TGTGCCAGCAGCGTCGGGACAGGGGCCACAGATACGCAGTATTTT.

The V call is TRBV28, the J call TRBJ2-5; 9 bases are shared with TRBD2. The CDR3 runs 16 residues. V lost 5 bases to trimming and J lost 1 base; unmatched junction nucleotides: 8. Germline V gives CDR1 MDHEN, CDR2 SYDVKM. In DNA, the CDR3 is TGTGCCAGCAGTGACTTAGCGGGAGAGGGCCAAGAGACCCAGTACTTC. It is translated as CASSDLAGEGQETQYF.

The chain employs TRBV28 and TRBJ2-5; 9 nucleotides match TRBD2. CDR1 and CDR2 from the germline V gene are MDHEN and SYDVKM. The ends lost 2 bases at V and 5 bases at J; junction bases unmatched: 12. This CDR3 is 17 amino acids long. The CDR3 loop is CASSLTGRAGGWETQYF. The CDR3 DNA reads as TGTGCCAGCAGTTTAACCGGGAGAGCGGGAGGTTGGGAGACCCAGTACTTC.

The CDR3 DNA is TGTGCCAGCCGAGCGGCGGGGGGAAATGAGCAGTTCTTC. It specifies CASRAAGGNEQFF. The chain links TRBV6-5 to TRBJ2-1; 8 nucleotides align to TRBD2. Germline values: CDR1 MNHEY, CDR2 SVGAGI. This CDR3 spans 13 amino acids. V lost 8 bases to trimming and J lost 7 bases; unmatched junction nucleotides: 7.

The chain joins TRBV30 to TRBJ2-7; 7 nucleotides agree with TRBD1. V shed 1 base, J shed 6 bases, and the junction held 9 bases outside the gene matches. This CDR3 has 14 residues. The germline V gene has CDR1 GTSNPN and CDR2 SVGIG (reference sequence). In nucleotides, the CDR3 is TGTGCCTGGAGTGGACTGGGACAGCCCGGCGAGCAGTACTTC. Encoded protein: CAWSGLGQPGEQYF. Full variable domain (missing parts from reference TRBV30 and TRBJ2-7): SQTIHQWPATLVQPVGSPLSLECTVEGTSNPNLYWYRQAAGRGLQLLFYSVGIGQISSEVPQNLSASRPQDRQFILSSKKLLLSDSGFYLCAWSGLGQPGEQYFGPGTRLTVT.

This chain joins TRBV4-1 and TRBJ1-2, with D tentatively TRBD1 (5 bases). This CDR3 comprises 14 residues. V lost 3 bases, J lost 4 bases, and 12 bases lay in between. Germline V gives CDR1 MGHRA, CDR2 YSYEKL. The CDR3, as DNA: TGCGCCAGCAGCCACCCGACAGAACCCTATGGCTACACCTTC. Its translation is CASSHPTEPYGYTF.

The V and J genes are TRBV7-9 and TRBJ1-3; 7 bases align to TRBD1. CDR1 SEHNR and CDR2 FQNEAQ come from the germline V gene (reference sequence). With V trimmed by 2 bases and J by 16 bases, 5 bases remained unmatched. This CDR3 region has 11 residues. In DNA, the CDR3 is TGTGCCAGCAGCTTACCCGGGACAGTGTATTTT. It specifies CASSLPGTVYF.